The T cell receptor beta chain under discussion was sequenced for a study of cytomegalovirus exposure and HLA in healthy donors. Study-wide findings and caveats: In an earlier analysis, most TCR beta V segments were productive about 87% or about 30% of the time. The CMV antigen specificity of a few CMV-associated chains was confirmed through in vitro analysis.

Worth noting for this clone: Antigen: not known.

The PCR had 60 Vbeta and 13 Jbeta primers. This table comes from immunoSEQ multiplex PCR, and its TCRdb copy is limited to in-frame clones, with some not included. Of about 120,000 clones detected, approximately 75% appear once; the ten largest clones hold about 1.7%. The germline CDR1 and CDR2 sequences are SGHNT and YYREEE (reference sequence). V dropped 4 bases and J dropped 11; count of bases not matched to a gene: 13. The CDR3 consists of 15 residues. Healthy individuals who donated bone marrow served as the donors. In nominal health when sampled, donors likely had unrecorded immune exposures nonetheless.

Sequenced input: PBMCs. The sequence was collected from a man aged 35-49 years in good health and CMV-seronegative. The V and J genes are TRBV5-4 and TRBJ1-1; 11 bases line up with TRBD1. The CDR3 nucleotides are TGTGCCAGCAGCCGATCGACAGGGGACAGGGGGGTTGCTTTCTTT. This codes for CASSRSTGDRGVAFF.